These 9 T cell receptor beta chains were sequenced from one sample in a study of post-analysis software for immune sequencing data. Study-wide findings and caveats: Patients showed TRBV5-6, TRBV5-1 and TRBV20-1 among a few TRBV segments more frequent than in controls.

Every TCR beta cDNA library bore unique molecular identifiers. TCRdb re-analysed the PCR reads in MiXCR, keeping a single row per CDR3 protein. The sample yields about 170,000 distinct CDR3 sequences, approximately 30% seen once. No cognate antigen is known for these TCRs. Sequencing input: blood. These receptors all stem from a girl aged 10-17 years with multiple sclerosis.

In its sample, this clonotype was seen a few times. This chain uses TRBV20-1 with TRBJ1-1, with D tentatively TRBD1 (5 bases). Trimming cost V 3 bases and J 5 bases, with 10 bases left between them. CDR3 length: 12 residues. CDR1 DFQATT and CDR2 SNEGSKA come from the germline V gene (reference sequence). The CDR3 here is CSASRDGTEAFF. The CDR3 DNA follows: TGCAGTGCTAGCAGGGATGGTACTGAAGCTTTCTTT.

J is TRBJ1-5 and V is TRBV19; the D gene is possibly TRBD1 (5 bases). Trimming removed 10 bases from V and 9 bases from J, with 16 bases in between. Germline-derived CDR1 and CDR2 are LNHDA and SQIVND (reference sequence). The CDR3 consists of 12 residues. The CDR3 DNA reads TGTGCCACGATGGGGCCCCTCGGGCCCCAGCATTTT. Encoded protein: CATMGPLGPQHF.

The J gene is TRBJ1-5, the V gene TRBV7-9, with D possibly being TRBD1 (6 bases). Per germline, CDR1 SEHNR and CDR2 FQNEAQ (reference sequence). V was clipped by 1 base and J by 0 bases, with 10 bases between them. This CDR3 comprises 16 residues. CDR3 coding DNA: TGTGCCAGCAGCTTAGGGACAGTCAATAGCAATCAGCCCCAGCATTTT. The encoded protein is CASSLGTVNSNQPQHF.

The CDR3 DNA is TGTGCCAGCAGCGTCCTAGGGACAGCGAACACTGAAGCTTTCTTT. Protein product: CASSVLGTANTEAFF. The rearrangement links TRBV12-3 or TRBV12-4 to TRBJ1-1; 7 positions agree with TRBD1. With 6 bases clipped from V and 1 base from J, the junction kept 8 bases outside the gene matches. This CDR3 comprises 15 residues.

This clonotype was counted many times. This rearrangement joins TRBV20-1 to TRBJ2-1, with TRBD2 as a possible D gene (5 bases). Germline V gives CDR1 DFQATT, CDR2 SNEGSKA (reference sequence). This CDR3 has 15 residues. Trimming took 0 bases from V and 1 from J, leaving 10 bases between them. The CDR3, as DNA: TGCAGTGCTAGAGATTCGAGGGAGTCCTACAATGAGCAGTTCTTC. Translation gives CSARDSRESYNEQFF.

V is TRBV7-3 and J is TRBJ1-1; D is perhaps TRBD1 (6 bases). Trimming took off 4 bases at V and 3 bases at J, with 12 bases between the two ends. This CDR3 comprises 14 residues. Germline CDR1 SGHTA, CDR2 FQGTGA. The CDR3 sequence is CASSSIPGDTEAFF. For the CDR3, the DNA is TGTGCCAGCAGCTCCATTCCAGGGGACACTGAAGCTTTCTTT.

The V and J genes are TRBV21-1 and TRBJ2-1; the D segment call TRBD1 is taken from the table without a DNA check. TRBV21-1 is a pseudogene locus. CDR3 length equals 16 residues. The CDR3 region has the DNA TGTGCCAGCAGCAAACAGGGCAGGGGGAGAATTAGTGAGCAGTTCTTC. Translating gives CASSKQGRGRISEQFF.

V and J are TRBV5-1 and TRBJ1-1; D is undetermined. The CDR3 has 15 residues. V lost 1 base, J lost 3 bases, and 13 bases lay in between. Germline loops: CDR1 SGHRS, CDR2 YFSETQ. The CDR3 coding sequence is TGCGCCAGCAGCTTGTCCTCGCTACGCGACACTGAAGCTTTCTTT. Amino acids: CASSLSSLRDTEAFF.

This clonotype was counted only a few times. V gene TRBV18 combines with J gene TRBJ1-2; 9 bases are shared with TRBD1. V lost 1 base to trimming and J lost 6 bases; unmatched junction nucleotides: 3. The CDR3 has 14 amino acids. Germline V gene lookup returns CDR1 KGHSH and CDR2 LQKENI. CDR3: CASSPRGTGHGYTF. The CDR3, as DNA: TGTGCCAGCTCACCACGGGGGACAGGGCATGGCTACACCTTC. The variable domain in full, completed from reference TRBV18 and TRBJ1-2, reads NAGVMQNPRHLVRRRGQEARLRCSPMKGHSHVYWYRQLPEEGLKFMVYLQKENIIDESGMPKERFSAEFPKEGPSILRIQQVVRGDSAAYFCASSPRGTGHGYTFGSGTRLTVV.